The source of this TCR beta chain is a study of breast tumors, draining lymph nodes, adjacent tissues. Study-wide points: Tumors had less TCR diversity than lymph nodes, more than nontumor tissue. That most tumor T cells come from lymph nodes remained unproven. Luminal-like breast cancer showed significantly higher tumor–nontumor repertoire similarity than basal-like.

This clonotype was picked up many times. The antigen is undetermined. TCRdb fed the multiplex PCR reads into MiXCR, producing one record per CDR3 protein. The profile shows 150,000 to 250,000 distinct CDR3 sequences, around a third of them singletons. With 5 bases removed from V and 0 bases from J, the gap between germline ends came to 16 bases. The germline V gene has CDR1 SGHRS and CDR2 YFSETQ. There are 16 residues in the CDR3. The lymph nodes were axillary draining lymph nodes from breast cancer patients. Sequencing input: axillary lymph node tissue. The chain carries TRBV5-1 and TRBJ2-3, with D possibly matching TRBD2 (6 bases). This receptor was identified in a female donor with breast cancer. Some clones in this sample may be carry-over from other donors' samples. This chain's CDR3 is CASRLGGSTSTDTQYF. The CDR3 DNA reads as TGCGCCAGCAGGCTCGGGGGATCTACTAGCACAGATACGCAGTATTTT.